Listed below are T cell receptor beta chains from one sample, sequenced in a study of Graves' ophthalmopathy and Graves' hyperthyroidism. TCRdb reanalysed the multiplex PCR reads using MiXCR and keeps one entry per CDR3 protein. Of a few hundred thousand distinct CDR3 sequences in the sample, 15% to 20% were seen once. The sample consisted of peripheral blood. The receptors here all came from an adult woman with stable Graves' hyperthyroidism. Both conserved end residues are part of each CDR3. The D gene is left open where the match is weak. For some rows the clone size is stated as once, few or many, or as a class when expanded; others skip it.

>TRBJ1-5|TRBV12-3/TRBV12-4|.|many
TGTGCCAGCAGCAACTTGGCTCAGCCCCAGCATTTT
CASSNLAQPQHF
>TRBJ2-7|TRBV28|.|many
TGTGCCAGCAGTATAACCCCCGGCGACTCCTACGAGCAGTACTTC
CASSITPGDSYEQYF
>TRBJ1-1|TRBV10-3|.|.
TGTGCCATCAGTGAGTCGATGGGACAGAACACTGAAGCTTTCTTT
CAISESMGQNTEAFF
>TRBJ2-4|TRBV24-1|TRBD1|few
TGTGCCACCAACAACCGGGACAGGGAGATGGGCAAAAACATTCAGTACTTC
CATNNRDREMGKNIQYF
>TRBJ2-5|TRBV3-1|.|many
TGTGCCAGCAGCCGCGACGGGACCATCCAAGAGACCCAGTACTTC
CASSRDGTIQETQYF
>TRBJ1-2|TRBV29-1|TRBD1|few
TGCAGCGTTGGCGGTGGTCAGGGGGCCTATGGCTACACCTTC
CSVGGGQGAYGYTF
>TRBJ2-5|TRBV11-3|.|.
TGTGCCAGCAGCCCGTCCAGGGGGACTGAGACCCAGTACTTC
CASSPSRGTETQYF
>TRBJ1-6|TRBV4-1|.|many
TGCGCCAGCAGCCAAGTGAGGGATTCACCCCTCCACTTT
CASSQVRDSPLHF
>TRBJ2-5|TRBV25-1|.|many
TGTGCCAGCAGTGATTTTGGGGGGCACGAGACCCAGTACTTC
CASSDFGGHETQYF
>TRBJ2-7|TRBV5-1|.|.
TGCGCCAGCAGCTTCCGGGACGCAGACGAGCAGTACTTC
CASSFRDADEQYF
>TRBJ1-1|TRBV7-2|.|many
TGTGCCAGCAGCTTAGTTAGGGGGAACACTGAAGCTTTCTTT
CASSLVRGNTEAFF
>TRBJ1-1|TRBV7-9|.|many
TGTGCCAGCCAAGGGTTGGGGGGTACTGAAGCTTTCTTT
CASQGLGGTEAFF
>TRBJ1-1|TRBV5-1|TRBD1|few
TGCGCCAGCAGCCCGGGGGACAGGGGGCTGGCTGGTGCTTTCTTT
CASSPGDRGLAGAFF